This T cell receptor beta chain was documented in a study of cytomegalovirus exposure and HLA in healthy donors. Deletions cut 1 base from V and 7 bases from J, with 13 bases between. CDR3 length equals 14 residues. CDR1 and CDR2 (germline): SGHVS, FNYEAQ. The PCR employed 60 Vbeta primers together with 13 Jbeta primers. Assay used: immunoSEQ multiplex PCR; TCRdb lists only in-frame clones, some missing. The sample table includes tens of thousands of clones. This clonotype originated in a man in his sixties in good health and CMV-seropositive. This chain joins TRBV7-6 and TRBJ1-2, with D maybe TRBD1 (5 bases). Material: PBMCs. CDR3 sequence (DNA): TGTGCCAGCAGCTTAGAGCGGGGGGGAGGTGGCTACACCTTC. Its translation: CASSLERGGGGYTF.